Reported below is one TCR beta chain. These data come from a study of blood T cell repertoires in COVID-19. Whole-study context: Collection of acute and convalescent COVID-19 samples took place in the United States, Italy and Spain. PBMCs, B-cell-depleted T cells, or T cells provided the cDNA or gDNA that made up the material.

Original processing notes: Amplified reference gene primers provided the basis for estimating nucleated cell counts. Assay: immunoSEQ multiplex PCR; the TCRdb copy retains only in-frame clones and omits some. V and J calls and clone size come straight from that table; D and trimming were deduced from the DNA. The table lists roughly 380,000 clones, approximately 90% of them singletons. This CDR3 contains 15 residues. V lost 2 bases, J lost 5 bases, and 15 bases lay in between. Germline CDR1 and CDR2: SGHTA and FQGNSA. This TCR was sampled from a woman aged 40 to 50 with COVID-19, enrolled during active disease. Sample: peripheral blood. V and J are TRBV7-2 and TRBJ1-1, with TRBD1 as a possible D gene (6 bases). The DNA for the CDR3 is TGTGCCAGCAGCTTATCAGGGGCCCTAAGGACTGAAGCTTTCTTT. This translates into CASSLSGALRTEAFF. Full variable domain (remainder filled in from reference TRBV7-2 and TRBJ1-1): GAGVSQSPSNKVTEKGKDVELRCDPISGHTALYWYRQSLGQGLEFLIYFQGNSAPDKSGLPSDRFSAERTGGSVSTLTIQRTQQEDSAVYLCASSLSGALRTEAFFGQGTRLTVV.